The 6 T cell receptor beta chains listed next were all sequenced from one sample in a study of cytomegalovirus exposure and HLA in healthy donors. Primers included in the PCR were 60 Vbeta and 13 Jbeta primers. Libraries were prepared by immunoSEQ multiplex PCR; TCRdb keeps only in-frame clonotypes and omits some of them. The sample has under 150,000 clones, roughly 84% seen once. Material for sequencing was PBMCs. The receptors were gathered from a boy between 2 and 15 years old in good health and CMV-seronegative.

In nucleotides, the CDR3 is TGCAGCGCCAGACTAGGGGTTTCCTACGAGCAGTACTTC. It encodes CSARLGVSYEQYF. The chain joins TRBV29-1 to TRBJ2-7; D is perhaps TRBD2 (6 bases). Germline V gene data show CDR1 as SQVTM and CDR2 as ANQGSEA. V lost 7 bases and J 1 base, leaving 14 bases between the germline ends. The length of the CDR3 is 13 residues.

The chain combines TRBV4-3 with TRBJ2-1; 11 bases agree with TRBD2. J gave up 10 bases and V 1 base, and 9 bases lay outside the gene matches. The CDR3 is 16 residues long. The germline CDR1 and CDR2 sequences are LGHNA and YSLEER. CDR3 region: CASSQGLTSGSREQFF. CDR3 nucleotides: TGCGCCAGCAGCCAAGGCCTCACTAGCGGGAGTCGCGAGCAGTTCTTC.

This rearrangement joins TRBV21-1 to TRBJ1-5; TRBD1, the D gene given by the table, was not confirmed from the DNA. TRBV21-1 represents a pseudogene. The length of the CDR3 is 16 residues. CDR3 in amino acids: CASSPHDRGLDQPQHF. For the CDR3, the DNA is TGTGCCAGCAGCCCTCACGACAGGGGGTTGGATCAGCCCCAGCATTTT.

The J gene is TRBJ2-1, the V gene TRBV11-3; 9 bases are shared with TRBD2. This CDR3 is built from 18 residues. Trimming removed 5 bases from V and 2 bases from J; junction bases left unmatched: 13. The germline gives CDR1 SGHNT, CDR2 YENEEA. The CDR3 reads CASSQTLLTSGPYNEQFF. CDR3 nucleotides: TGTGCCAGCAGCCAAACCCTGCTGACTAGCGGACCCTACAATGAGCAGTTCTTC.

The chain recombines TRBV7-9 with TRBJ2-7; 8 bases map to TRBD1. After removal of 5 bases from V and 4 bases from J, the junction contained 7 bases not matched to a gene. The CDR3 length is 14 residues. Germline V lookup: CDR1 SEHNR, CDR2 FQNEAQ (reference sequence). The CDR3 sequence: CASSQTGVGYEQYF. The CDR3 coding sequence is TGTGCCAGCAGCCAGACAGGGGTTGGGTACGAGCAGTACTTC.

Points on this clone: The same CDR3 is also encoded by other DNA sequences in this sample. This chain joins TRBV19 and TRBJ2-7; the D gene is possibly TRBD2 (5 bases). CDR1 and CDR2 from the germline V gene are LNHDA and SQIVND (reference sequence). CDR3 length equals 11 residues. Trimming took off 5 bases at V and 3 bases at J, with 5 bases between the two ends. DNA for the CDR3: TGTGCCAGTAGTCGGGGCTACGAGCAGTACTTC. Its protein product is CASSRGYEQYF.